This T cell receptor beta chain originates from a study of blood T cell repertoires in COVID-19. Study as a whole: From the United States, Italy and Spain came samples of acute and convalescent COVID-19. Nucleic acid was either cDNA or gDNA, and it came from T cells, B-cell-depleted T cells, or PBMCs.

This study enrolled people aged about 18 to 95 from about two dozen US geographic areas. Each participant's cohort was designated according to participant-reported clinical history. TCRdb's table, derived via immunoSEQ multiplex PCR, lists solely in-frame clones and lacks some. The sample records about 340,000 clones, 92% being singletons. In germline, CDR1 is LNHDA, CDR2 SQIVND (reference sequence). CDR3 length: 15 residues. V was pared by 7 bases and J by 6 bases, with 11 bases of the junction left unmatched. This chain joins TRBV19 and TRBJ1-2, with 10 bases aligning to TRBD1. The clonotype originates from a woman in her thirties who had recovered from COVID-19. The sequencing input was PBMCs or T cells enriched from blood (not recorded which). The chain's CDR3 is CASTKRDRGGDGYTF. The CDR3, as DNA: TGTGCCAGTACCAAGCGGGACAGGGGCGGAGATGGCTACACCTTC.